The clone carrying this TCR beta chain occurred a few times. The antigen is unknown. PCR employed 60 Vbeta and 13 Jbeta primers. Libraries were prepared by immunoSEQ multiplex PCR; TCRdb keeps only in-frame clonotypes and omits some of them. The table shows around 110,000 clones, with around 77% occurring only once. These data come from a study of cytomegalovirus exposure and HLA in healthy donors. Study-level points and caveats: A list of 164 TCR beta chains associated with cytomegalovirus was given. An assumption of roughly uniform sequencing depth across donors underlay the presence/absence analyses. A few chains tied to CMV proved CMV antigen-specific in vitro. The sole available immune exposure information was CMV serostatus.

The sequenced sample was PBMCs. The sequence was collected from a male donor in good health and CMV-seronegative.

The CDR3 nucleotides read TGTGCCAGCAGCTTAGTCGAGGGAATGGGGTGGAATACGCAGTATTTT. It yields the protein CASSLVEGMGWNTQYF. The chain recombines TRBV7-9 with TRBJ2-3; weak D call: TRBD2 (5 bases). The V gene lost 1 base and the J gene lost 7 bases, with 18 bases spanning the gap. Per germline, CDR1 SEHNR and CDR2 FQNEAQ (reference sequence). The CDR3 totals 16 residues.